There are a few counts of the clone carrying this TCR beta chain. The sample is drawn from a study of beta chain features in type 1 diabetes. The study reverse transcribed the entire isolated RNA, so it sequenced expressed TCRB transcripts. Using immunoSEQ multiplex PCR, the repertoire was profiled, and TCRdb retains in-frame clones only, with some absent. The sample carries under 450,000 clones, 14% recorded once. The CDR3 loop spans 13 amino acids. The ends were cut back, 3 bases at V and 14 bases at J, with 18 bases in the middle. Germline assignment: CDR1 SGHDT and CDR2 YYEEEE. The sequence derives from a man under 40 in good health. The V and J genes are TRBV5-6 and TRBJ2-1; D could derive from TRBD1 or TRBD2 (5 bases each). Specimen: naive CD4+ T cells from blood. The CDR3 region is CASSSRDGLREFF. The DNA for the CDR3 is TGTGCCAGCAGCTCCCGGGACGGTCTTAGGGAGTTCTTC.